Described below is a single T cell receptor beta chain sequence and its context. Its antigen is currently unknown. These data come from a study of CD8 T cells in Susac syndrome. Germline CDR1 SGHNT, CDR2 YYREEE (reference sequence). The ends were cut back, 1 base at V and 4 bases at J, with 9 bases in the middle. This CDR3 has 14 residues. After extraction with the RNeasy kit, roughly 0.45 to 1 ug of the RNA was reverse transcribed using random hexamers. TCRdb redid the calling of the immunoSEQ multiplex PCR reads with MiXCR, one entry per CDR3 protein. The repertoire holds about 430,000 distinct CDR3 sequences, with more than 80% as singletons. The study, taken as a whole, reports: The authors acknowledged that their TCR sequencing and HLA analysis involved a relatively small number of individuals.

The sequence was obtained from a human donor with multiple sclerosis. The chain carries TRBV5-4 and TRBJ1-3; D unresolved. Material: CD8+ T cells from PBMCs. The CDR3 bases are TGTGCCAGCAGCTTGATTGATTCGGGAAACACCATATATTTT. It translates to CASSLIDSGNTIYF.